This T cell receptor beta chain was retrieved from a study of cytomegalovirus exposure and HLA in healthy donors. On the study more broadly: The approximately 110 validation repertoires used a platform that matched the one used for the approximately 610 first-cohort repertoires, as a later analysis reported.

This clone has only one observation. Its antigen is unknown. The germline CDR1 and CDR2 sequences are DFQATT and SNEGSKA (reference sequence). The V end was cut by 0 bases, the J end by 11 bases, with 10 bases between. The CDR3 covers 11 residues. Study-level points and caveats: The study designated around 150 TCR beta chains cytomegalovirus-associated.

Repertoires were generated with immunoSEQ multiplex PCR, while TCRdb's copy carries only in-frame clones and drops some. The sample includes 260,000 or so clones, approximately 87% of them seen just once. Sequenced sample: PBMCs. The chain is built from TRBV20-1 and TRBJ1-1; D gene ambiguous. The sequence was obtained from a man aged 18 to 29 in good health and CMV-seronegative. The CDR3 spells CSARDTVSAFF. CDR3 coding DNA: TGCAGTGCTAGAGATACGGTATCCGCTTTCTTT.